These 9 T cell receptor beta chains were all obtained from the same sample, sequenced in a study of shared clonotypes between healthy human individuals. Naivety among CD8 cells was defined by CD45RO negativity and positive CCR7 selection, thereby excluding terminally differentiated effector memory CD45RA+ cells. Some clones are missing from TCRdb's copy, which holds only in-frame ones; the method was immunoSEQ multiplex PCR. The sample records 1.5 million to 2.5 million clones, around 96% being singletons. The sample comprised naive CD8+ T cells sorted from blood. Receptor source: a man aged 18 to 30 in good health.

The rearrangement uses TRBV7-9 and TRBJ2-1; TRBD2 is a possible D gene (7 bases). Trimming cost V 6 bases and J 12 bases, with 15 bases left between them. The CDR3 runs to 12 residues. Germline lookup yields CDR1 SEHNR and CDR2 FQNEAQ (reference sequence). The CDR3 loop is CASSSTGGLQFF. The DNA of the CDR3 is TGTGCCAGCAGTTCGACGGGGGGCTTGCAGTTCTTC.

The chain couples TRBV15 to TRBJ2-3; 12 nucleotides align to TRBD2. Germline CDR1 LNHNV, CDR2 YYDKDF (reference sequence). The V segment lost 1 base and the J segment 1 base; nucleotides outside the gene matches: 0. The CDR3 loop spans 16 amino acids. The CDR3 DNA reads TGTGCCACCAGCAGAGGGACTAGCGGGGGCACAGATACGCAGTATTTT. Protein sequence: CATSRGTSGGTDTQYF.

This chain connects TRBV6-5 to TRBJ2-7, with a tentative D call TRBD1 (5 bases). Trimming shortened V by 6 bases and J by 3 bases, and 12 bases separated the two germline ends. This CDR3 has 13 amino acids. Germline CDR1 is MNHEY and CDR2 is SVGAGI. The CDR3 is CASRADSNYEQYF. The CDR3 DNA reads TGTGCCAGCAGAGCCGACAGCAACTACGAGCAGTACTTC.

The chain joins TRBV6-1 to TRBJ2-3, with 12 bases lining up with TRBD2. With 6 bases clipped from V and 2 bases from J, the junction kept 3 bases outside the gene matches. Germline assignment: CDR1 MNHNS and CDR2 SASEGT. The CDR3 contains 15 residues. The CDR3 DNA sequence: TGTGCCAGCAGCCGGACTAGCGGGAACACAGATACGCAGTATTTT. Residues: CASSRTSGNTDTQYF.

V and J are TRBV13 and TRBJ2-7, with TRBD1 as a possible D gene (6 bases). The CDR3 loop spans 13 amino acids. Trimming stripped 5 bases from V and 4 bases from J, with 12 bases between. Germline loops: CDR1 PRHDT, CDR2 FYEKMQ (reference sequence). The CDR3 nucleotides are TGTGCCAGCAGCCCGTTTAGGGGGTACGAGCAGTACTTC. It specifies CASSPFRGYEQYF.

As for this clone: Other nucleotide sequences from this sample produce the same CDR3. This chain connects TRBV7-9 to TRBJ2-5; no clear D gene. V was pared by 3 bases and J by 5 bases, with 7 bases between. The germline gives CDR1 SEHNR, CDR2 FQNEAQ (reference sequence). The CDR3 runs to 12 residues. The CDR3 loop reads CASSFLGETQYF. The CDR3 DNA reads TGTGCCAGCAGCTTCCTGGGGGAGACCCAGTACTTC.

This rearrangement joins TRBV19 to TRBJ2-7; the match to TRBD1 covers 10 bases. The ends lost 5 bases at V and 3 bases at J; junction bases unmatched: 7. Germline-derived CDR1 and CDR2 are LNHDA and SQIVND (reference sequence). The CDR3 is 15 residues long. This CDR3 is CASSDGTGVVYEQYF. Written as DNA, the CDR3 is TGTGCCAGTAGTGATGGGACAGGGGTGGTCTACGAGCAGTACTTC.

The V gene is TRBV9, the J gene TRBJ2-3; D might be TRBD2 (6 bases). The CDR3 covers 16 residues. The germline CDR1 and CDR2 sequences are SGDLS and YYNGEE. With 4 bases removed from V and 2 bases from J, the gap between germline ends came to 17 bases. The DNA for the CDR3 is TGTGCCAGCAGCCCGGAGGGAGGAGAACTCACAGATACGCAGTATTTT. Amino acid sequence: CASSPEGGELTDTQYF.

The chain has TRBV6-6 and TRBJ2-7; D remains unclear. Between the trimmed V and J ends, which lost 7 bases and 3 bases, there was a span of 13 bases. Germline-derived CDR1 and CDR2 are MNHNY and SVGAGI (reference sequence). This CDR3 is 13 amino acids long. CDR3 region: CASTPTDSYEQYF. The CDR3 DNA follows: TGTGCCAGCACACCGACGGATAGCTACGAGCAGTACTTC.